This TCR beta chain was sequenced during a study of technical replicates of blood from a handful of donors. The data were produced by immunoSEQ multiplex PCR, yet TCRdb's version contains in-frame clones alone and is incomplete. The repertoire consists of 85,000 to 100,000 clones, with approximately 95% occurring once and the leading ten covering just over 0.2%. This CDR3 is built from 16 residues. The V gene's germline CDR1 is MNHEY and CDR2 SMNVEV (reference sequence). With 2 bases clipped from V and 0 bases from J, the junction kept 5 bases outside the gene matches. The chain recombines TRBV27 with TRBJ2-7, with TRBD2 matching over 9 bases. Sample: T cells isolated from PBMCs. This clonotype was sampled from a human donor in good health. CDR3 nucleotides: TGTGCCAGCAGTTTAGAATCTAGCGGGGTCTCCTACGAGCAGTACTTC. Its translation is CASSLESSGVSYEQYF.